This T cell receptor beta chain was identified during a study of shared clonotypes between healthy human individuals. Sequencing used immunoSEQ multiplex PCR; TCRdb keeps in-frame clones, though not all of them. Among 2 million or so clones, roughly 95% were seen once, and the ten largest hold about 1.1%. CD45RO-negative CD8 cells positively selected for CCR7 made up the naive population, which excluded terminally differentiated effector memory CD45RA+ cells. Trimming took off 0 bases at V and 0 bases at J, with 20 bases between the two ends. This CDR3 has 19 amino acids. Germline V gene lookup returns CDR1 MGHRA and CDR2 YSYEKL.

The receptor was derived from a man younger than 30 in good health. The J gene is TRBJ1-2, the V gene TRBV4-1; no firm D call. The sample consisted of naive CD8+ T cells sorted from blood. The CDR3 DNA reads TGCGCCAGCAGCCAAGATGATGGGGAAGGAGTAGGAGCTAACTATGGCTACACCTTC. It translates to CASSQDDGEGVGANYGYTF.